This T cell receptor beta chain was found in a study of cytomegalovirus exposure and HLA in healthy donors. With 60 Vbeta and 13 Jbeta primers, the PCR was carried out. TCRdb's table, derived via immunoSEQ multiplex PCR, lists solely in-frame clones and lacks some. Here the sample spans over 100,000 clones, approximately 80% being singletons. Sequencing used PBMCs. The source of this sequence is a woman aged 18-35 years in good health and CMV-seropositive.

In nucleotides, the CDR3 is TGTGCCAGCAGCCGAAACCCCACAGGCAATGAGCAGTTCTTC. Its protein product is CASSRNPTGNEQFF. This sequence joins TRBV4-2 and TRBJ2-1, with D possibly being TRBD1 (5 bases). V gave up 4 bases and J gave up 6 bases, with 13 bases separating them. CDR1 and CDR2 (germline): LGHNA, YNFKEQ. This CDR3 has 14 amino acids.